Listed here are 16 T cell receptor beta chains from one sample, sequenced in a study of breast tumors, draining lymph nodes, adjacent tissues. From the multiplex PCR reads, TCRdb called clonotypes with MiXCR, one entry per CDR3 protein. The data show about 140,000 distinct CDR3 sequences, over 25% seen once. The lymph nodes were axillary draining lymph nodes from breast cancer patients. Material: axillary lymph node tissue. The receptors originated from a female donor with breast cancer. Some clones in this sample may be carry-over from other donors' samples.

This clonotype occurred once. A read error may explain this, as a much larger clone is one base away. The chain couples TRBV3-1 to TRBJ2-2; a weak D match, TRBD2 (5 bases). The CDR3 extends over 14 amino acids. CDR1 is LGHDT, CDR2 YNNKEL, per germline (reference sequence). The CDR3 coding sequence is TGTCCCAGCAGCCAAGGACTCTTCACCGGGGAGCTGTTTTTT. Translated, it gives CPSSQGLFTGELFF.

This clonotype was counted at least ten times. The J gene is TRBJ1-5, the V gene TRBV7-8, with D possibly TRBD1 on 6 matching bases. This CDR3 comprises 14 residues. The ends were cut back, 5 bases at V and 7 bases at J, with 15 bases in the middle. CDR1 and CDR2 from the germline V gene are SGHVS and FQNEAQ. CDR3 coding DNA: TGTGCCAGCAGCCCCCGGGGGGCGAACCAGCCCCAGCATTTT. Protein: CASSPRGANQPQHF.

V usage is TRBV9 and J usage is TRBJ2-5; possibly TRBD1 for D (5 bases). CDR1 is SGDLS and CDR2 is YYNGEE in the germline V gene. Trimming pared 0 bases from V and 5 bases from J, leaving 5 bases between. The CDR3 covers 12 residues. The CDR3: CASSVEGETQYF. The CDR3 DNA reads as TGTGCCAGCAGCGTAGAGGGGGAGACCCAGTACTTC.

This clonotype was picked up many times. The chain joins TRBV20-1 to TRBJ2-2; no definite D call. Trimming left V 6 bases short and J 1 base short, with 9 bases between. The germline V gene encodes CDR1 DFQATT and CDR2 SNEGSKA (reference sequence). The CDR3 runs 13 residues. This chain's CDR3 is CSAAKLNTGELFF. In DNA, the CDR3 is TGCAGTGCGGCCAAGTTGAACACCGGGGAGCTGTTTTTT.

This clonotype was seen repeatedly, ten times or more. The gene calls are TRBV29-1 and TRBJ2-2; D may correspond to TRBD1 or TRBD2 (5 bases each). The CDR3 covers 14 residues. CDR1 is SQVTM and CDR2 is ANQGSEA in the germline V gene. The V end lost 7 bases, the J end lost 6 bases, and 18 bases lay between the germline ends. The CDR3 nucleotides read TGCAGCGCCCGAGCCGGGGCCTGGTCCGGGGAGCTGTTTTTT. Its protein product is CSARAGAWSGELFF.

This clonotype occurred many times. This chain joins TRBV19 and TRBJ2-7; the D gene is possibly TRBD1 (5 bases). This CDR3 has 13 residues. The V end was cut by 2 bases, the J end by 3 bases, with 8 bases between. Germline CDR1 reads LNHDA; CDR2 reads SQIVND (reference sequence). The CDR3 nucleotides read TGTGCCAGTAGTATACAGCAGGGCTACGAGCAGTACTTC. Translation gives CASSIQQGYEQYF.

This clonotype was observed at least ten times. V is TRBV4-3 and J is TRBJ2-7; maybe TRBD1 (6 bases). The V gene's germline CDR1 is LGHNA and CDR2 YSLEER. V gave up 3 bases and J gave up 3 bases, with 12 bases separating them. The CDR3 runs to 14 residues. CDR3: CASSHLGGNYEQYV. DNA for the CDR3: TGCGCCAGCAGCCACTTAGGGGGTAACTACGAGCAGTACGTC.

This clonotype was seen many times. The chain links TRBV11-2 to TRBJ1-2; D is undetermined. V lost 6 bases to trimming and J lost 8 bases, with 13 bases between them. Germline CDR1 and CDR2: SGHAT and FQNNGV. The CDR3 has 12 amino acids. CDR3 amino acids: CASSSQGLGYTF. DNA of the CDR3: TGTGCCAGCAGTTCTCAAGGGCTAGGCTACACCTTC.

This clonotype came up many times. This chain links TRBV19 with TRBJ2-5, with 8 nucleotides matching TRBD1. The junction had 4 bases not matched to a gene; V was cut back by 5 bases and J by 5 bases. The germline CDR1 and CDR2 sequences are LNHDA and SQIVND (reference sequence). This CDR3 is 13 amino acids long. The CDR3 loop is CASSPNRGETQYF. CDR3 DNA sequence: TGTGCCAGTAGTCCCAACAGGGGGGAGACCCAGTACTTC.

The rearrangement joins TRBV29-1 to TRBJ2-2; either TRBD1 or TRBD2 may supply D (5 bases each). Germline assignment: CDR1 SQVTM and CDR2 ANQGSEA. Trimming cost V 8 bases and J 1 base, with 14 bases left between them. The CDR3 extends over 14 amino acids. In nucleotides, the CDR3 is TGCAGCCCACGGCAGGGAGAGAACACCGGGGAGCTGTTTTTT. This codes for CSPRQGENTGELFF.

The chain carries TRBV24-1 and TRBJ1-6; D call uncertain. Germline CDR1 reads KGHDR; CDR2 reads SFDVKD. Between the trimmed V and J ends, which lost 10 bases and 7 bases, there was a span of 25 bases. The CDR3 length is 17 residues. The chain's CDR3 is CATLPVPGTGWNSPLHF. CDR3 in DNA: TGTGCCACTCTACCTGTGCCCGGTACCGGTTGGAATTCACCCCTCCACTTT.

Ten or more counts support this clonotype. The chain joins TRBV6-2 or TRBV6-3 to TRBJ2-3; TRBD1 aligns across 9 bases. CDR1 and CDR2 (germline): MNHEY, SVGEGT. This CDR3 is built from 17 residues. Trimming removed 5 bases from V and 4 bases from J; junction bases left unmatched: 13. The CDR3 protein is CASSAHTGGPYPDTQYF. The CDR3 nucleotides read TGTGCCAGCAGTGCCCACACAGGGGGCCCCTATCCAGATACGCAGTATTTT.

With regard to this clonotype: A single base separates this from a much larger clone, so it may be a read error. The CDR3 DNA is TGTGCCAGCAGCCCACCAGACAGGGCCCTAGGAAAACTGTTTTTT. This codes for CASSPPDRALGKLFF. V is TRBV5-5 and J is TRBJ1-4, with TRBD1 matching 7 bases. The CDR3 length is 15 residues. V lost 4 bases and J lost 10; bases outside the gene matches: 13. CDR1 is SGHKS, CDR2 YYEKEE, per germline (reference sequence).

V is TRBV20-1 and J is TRBJ2-5; a weak D match, TRBD1 (5 bases). V lost 6 bases, J lost 9 bases, and 14 bases lay in between. The germline CDR1 and CDR2 sequences are DFQATT and SNEGSKA (reference sequence). The CDR3 runs to 11 residues. CDR3 coding DNA: TGCAGTGCACTGACAGTTAGTGCCCAGTACTTC. Amino acids: CSALTVSAQYF.

J is TRBJ1-2 and V is TRBV18, with 10 nucleotides matching TRBD1. Per germline, CDR1 KGHSH and CDR2 LQKENI. This CDR3 spans 13 amino acids. V dropped 3 bases and J dropped 5; count of bases not matched to a gene: 0. The CDR3 sequence: CASSPDRGYGYTF. The CDR3 coding sequence is TGTGCCAGCTCACCGGACAGGGGGTATGGCTACACCTTC.

J is TRBJ1-2 and V is TRBV19; possibly TRBD1 for D (5 bases). This CDR3 is built from 13 residues. V gave up 5 bases and J gave up 8 bases, with 15 bases separating them. Germline-derived CDR1 and CDR2 are LNHDA and SQIVND (reference sequence). In DNA, the CDR3 is TGTGCCAGTAGTCCTACCGGGACGGGGGGCTACACCTTC. It codes for CASSPTGTGGYTF.